The 14 T cell receptor beta chains given below trace back to one sample, sequenced in a study of control samples from healthy donors and cancer patients (TCRdb year 2020). Library preparation used the immunoSEQ multiplex PCR assay. Imported from immuneACCESS, the table was reduced by TCRdb to in-frame sequences with V and J called. These copies leave out some clones; in studies compared against another copy, an unresolved V gene accounts for under half, and the cause of the remainder is not known. For this sample there are about 69,000 clones; approximately 80% appear just once. About 3% of the sample rests with the top ten. Sequences were obtained from PBMCs. These receptors were obtained from a woman aged 50 to 65 with lung cancer.

The J gene is TRBJ1-1, the V gene TRBV9; the match to TRBD1 covers 8 bases. Unmatched junction bases numbered 8, after V lost 4 bases and J lost 6 bases. This CDR3 spans 14 amino acids. Germline loops: CDR1 SGDLS, CDR2 YYNGEE. Here the CDR3 DNA reads TGTGCCAGCAGCCCAATGACAGGGGCAGCTGAAGCTTTCTTT. It codes for CASSPMTGAAEAFF.

The V call is TRBV7-8, the J call TRBJ1-1; no definite D call. The CDR3 has 15 amino acids. Trimming removed 0 bases from V and 4 bases from J, with 12 bases in between. CDR1 and CDR2 (germline): SGHVS, FQNEAQ. The CDR3 region has the DNA TGTGCCAGCAGCTTAGCGGCGATAACCCCCACTGAAGCTTTCTTT. It specifies CASSLAAITPTEAFF.

This chain joins TRBV5-6 and TRBJ1-5, with D perhaps matching TRBD1 (6 bases). The CDR3 covers 16 residues. Germline loops: CDR1 SGHDT, CDR2 YYEEEE. Trimming took 4 bases from V and 3 from J, leaving 17 bases between them. The CDR3 here is CASSAKGGQLNQPQHF. DNA for the CDR3: TGTGCCAGCAGCGCTAAGGGCGGACAGCTCAATCAGCCCCAGCATTTT.

CDR3 sequence reads: CASSQKIESWLSGNTIYF. The CDR3 DNA is TGCGCCAGCAGCCAAAAGATAGAAAGCTGGCTTTCTGGAAACACCATATATTTT. The chain combines TRBV4-1 with TRBJ1-3; D is undetermined. Germline CDR1 is MGHRA and CDR2 is YSYEKL. The V end lost 2 bases, the J end lost 1 base, and 18 bases lay between the germline ends. The CDR3 is 18 amino acids.

This chain links TRBV30 with TRBJ1-1; possible D gene TRBD1, 5 bases. Per the germline V gene, CDR1 is GTSNPN and CDR2 is SVGIG (reference sequence). This CDR3 comprises 11 residues. V shed 1 base and J shed 7 bases, with 7 bases lying between them. CDR3 nucleotides: TGTGCCTGGAGTGGCCAGGGTGAAGCTTTCTTT. This translates into CAWSGQGEAFF.

This chain links TRBV28 with TRBJ1-1; perhaps TRBD1 as D (5 bases). The germline V gene encodes CDR1 MDHEN and CDR2 SYDVKM. V lost 4 bases and J 0 bases, leaving 21 bases between the germline ends. This CDR3 spans 18 amino acids. CDR3 loop: CASSSRTRYMRVNTEAFF. The CDR3 DNA sequence: TGTGCCAGCAGTTCTCGGACACGGTATATGCGGGTGAACACTGAAGCTTTCTTT.

The V gene is TRBV5-1, the J gene TRBJ2-1; D is possibly TRBD1 or TRBD2 (5 bases each). Germline V gives CDR1 SGHRS, CDR2 YFSETQ. The CDR3 runs 16 residues. V shed 4 bases and J shed 5 bases, with 19 bases lying between them. CDR3 loop: CASSDIGTEANNEQFF. The DNA of the CDR3 is TGCGCCAGCAGCGACATAGGGACGGAGGCTAACAATGAGCAGTTCTTC.

This rearrangement joins TRBV11-2 to TRBJ1-1; no clear D gene. Trimming took 4 bases from V and 2 from J, leaving 11 bases between them. CDR1 and CDR2 from the germline V gene are SGHAT and FQNNGV. The CDR3 consists of 14 residues. The CDR3, as DNA: TGTGCCAGCAGCTCGACGACGGGAAACACTGAAGCTTTCTTT. It is translated as CASSSTTGNTEAFF.

The chain recombines TRBV19 with TRBJ1-4, with D possibly TRBD1 on 6 matching bases. V lost 7 bases and J 6 bases, leaving 18 bases between the germline ends. CDR3 length: 15 residues. Germline values: CDR1 LNHDA, CDR2 SQIVND (reference sequence). The CDR3 coding sequence is TGTGCCAGTACCCGAGGTGCAGGGGTCGATGAAAAACTGTTTTTT. Translating it yields CASTRGAGVDEKLFF.

The V gene is TRBV29-1, the J gene TRBJ1-2, with D uncertain. V was pared by 7 bases and J by 2 bases, with 17 bases between. The CDR3 extends over 14 amino acids. CDR1 is SQVTM and CDR2 is ANQGSEA in the germline V gene. CDR3 sequence reads: CSGRTSGNNYGYTF. The CDR3 DNA sequence: TGCAGCGGAAGAACTTCGGGCAACAACTATGGCTACACCTTC.

V usage is TRBV4-3 and J usage is TRBJ1-2; no clear D gene. V lost 0 bases, J lost 0 bases, and 8 bases lay in between. The CDR3 is 15 residues long. The V gene's germline CDR1 is LGHNA and CDR2 YSLEER. CDR3 amino acids: CASSQDSEANYGYTF. CDR3 coding DNA: TGCGCCAGCAGCCAAGATTCTGAAGCTAACTATGGCTACACCTTC.

The chain employs TRBV19 and TRBJ2-1; 7 bases line up with TRBD1. V lost 5 bases to trimming and J lost 8 bases; unmatched junction nucleotides: 24. CDR3 length equals 19 residues. Germline-derived CDR1 and CDR2 are LNHDA and SQIVND (reference sequence). CDR3 loop: CASSDSAVFSGGNRYEQFF. Written as DNA, the CDR3 is TGTGCCAGTAGTGATTCAGCAGTGTTTTCAGGGGGTAATCGCTATGAGCAGTTCTTC.

This rearrangement joins TRBV6-5 to TRBJ1-1; D not certain. V dropped 6 bases and J dropped 2 bases, with 10 bases sitting between them. This CDR3 has 13 residues. The germline gives CDR1 MNHEY, CDR2 SVGAGI. CDR3 nucleotides: TGTGCCAGCAGCCTGGATGGAAACACTGAAGCTTTCTTT. This sequence encodes CASSLDGNTEAFF.

The chain recombines TRBV15 with TRBJ2-1; the match to TRBD1 covers 10 bases. The CDR3 has 14 amino acids. V lost 6 bases, J lost 8 bases, and 7 bases stayed unmatched. CDR1 and CDR2 (germline): LNHNV, YYDKDF (reference sequence). The CDR3 reads CATSYTGTGDEQFF. The CDR3 region has the DNA TGTGCCACCAGTTACACCGGGACAGGGGATGAGCAGTTCTTC.